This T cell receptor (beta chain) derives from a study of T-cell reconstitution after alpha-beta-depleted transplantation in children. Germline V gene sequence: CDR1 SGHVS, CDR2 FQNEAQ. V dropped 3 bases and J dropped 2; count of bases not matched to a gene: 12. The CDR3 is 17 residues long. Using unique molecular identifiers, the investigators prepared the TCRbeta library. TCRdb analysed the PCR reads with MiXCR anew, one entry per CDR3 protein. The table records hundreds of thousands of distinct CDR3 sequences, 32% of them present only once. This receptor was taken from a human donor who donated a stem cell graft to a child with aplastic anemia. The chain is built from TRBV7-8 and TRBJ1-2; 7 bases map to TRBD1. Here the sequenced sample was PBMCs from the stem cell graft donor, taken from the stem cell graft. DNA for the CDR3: TGTGCCAGCAGCTTTCGGGCGTCCGGGACAGAGAACTATGGCTACACCTTC. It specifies CASSFRASGTENYGYTF.